Described below is a single T cell receptor (beta chain) sequence and its context. The record originates from a study of follicular helper T cells after annual influenza vaccination. Time point defined: 2014-2015 season, pre-vaccination. V lost 7 bases and J lost 2, with 12 bases in between. CDR1 is MNHNS and CDR2 is SASEGT in the germline V gene. The CDR3 loop spans 15 amino acids. Assay used: immunoSEQ multiplex PCR; TCRdb lists only in-frame clones, some missing. The data show fewer than 9,500 clones, with 82% seen just once and 1.1% held by the top ten. This sequence was found in an adult who received the influenza vaccine. The chain uses TRBV6-1 and TRBJ2-6; D is uncertain. Material: CXCR5+ CD38- circulating T follicular helper cells from blood, obtained on the day of influenza vaccination. The subset denotes: circulating Tfh, non-naive CD4+CXCR5+PD-1+ (ICOS+CD38+ or ICOS-CD38-). CDR3 nucleotide sequence: TGTGCCAGCACCGGTGAGGATGCTGGGGCCAACGTCCTGACTTTC. Its protein is CASTGEDAGANVLTF.